The T cell receptor (beta chain) described here comes from a study of OX40 agonist ivuxolimab in advanced cancers. Context from the whole study: Ivuxolimab was an agonistic, fully human IgG2 monoclonal antibody directed against OX40 (CD134), a costimulatory receptor. Partial responses occurred in three dose-escalation patients: two with cutaneous melanoma and one with hepatocellular carcinoma. The paper describes the monotherapy dose-escalation part (N ≈ 50 patients) of the phase I trial of ivuxolimab. Of the roughly 54 patients in dose escalation, about 20 had hepatocellular carcinoma, some 15 had melanoma, 9 had renal cell carcinoma and 9 had head and neck cancer. Intravenous ivuxolimab was administered to patients every 2 weeks at six dose levels: 0.01, 0.1, 0.3, 1.5, 3 and 10 mg/kg. A male proportion of approximately 83% and a mean age of approximately 61 years, ranging from roughly 23 to 80, were recorded for the dose-escalation cohort. Peripheral TCRbeta sequencing was intended to test whether TCR sequence diversity was altered and clonal T-cell expansion was caused by ivuxolimab. Prior anti-PD-1, anti-PD-L1 or anti-CTLA-4 therapy was permitted, and 35% to 40% of dose-escalation patients had received checkpoint inhibitors.

Genomic DNA was isolated from the sorted cells so that the TCRbeta CDR3 region could be sequenced. The immunoSEQ Assay was used to sequence the TCRbeta CDR3 regions. In TCRdb, the immuneACCESS table is reduced to in-frame sequences with V and J assigned. These tables do not hold every clone; where another copy was compared, an unresolved V gene accounts for under half, and the others remain unexplained. The sample yields 20,000 to 25,000 clones; roughly 80% were counted once. Of the sample, around a third falls within the top ten clones. For this clone: Its antigen is unknown. It has no much larger one-base neighbor in the sample; base qualities were not kept.

Broader findings and caveats from the paper: Clonal expansion of both CD4+ and CD8+ blood T cells was observed from baseline to week 6 at doses 0.1 to 3.0 mg/kg. Low levels of normalized T-cell clonal expansion were also seen in some nonresponding patients. On average, CD8+ T cells showed more expanded clones than CD4+ T cells after ivuxolimab. In the 0.1-3.0 mg/kg groups, partial responders had among the lowest normalized peripheral clonal expansion, particularly in CD8+ T cells. The antigen specificity of the peripheral T cells that underwent clonal expansion was not determined.

The trial excluded patients who had a history of autoimmune disease or who were on systemic immunosuppression. Peripheral blood for TCR sequencing was drawn from every dose cohort at baseline, at cycle 4 day 1 and at cycle 7 day 1. Samples were obtained from an open-label, multicenter, first-in-human phase I dose-escalation trial of ivuxolimab. The trial enrolled adults with locally advanced or metastatic head and neck squamous cell, hepatocellular, melanoma or renal cell carcinoma. Before TCR sequencing, CD4+ and CD8+ T cells were separately sorted from peripheral blood. The germline V gene specifies SGHRS as CDR1 and YFSETQ as CDR2. Reading from cysteine to phenylalanine, the CDR3 counts 15 amino acids. Only CDR3 DNA remains: 45 bases, in frame from the first base. V was cut back by 4 bases and J by 2 bases, leaving a gap of 16 bases between them.

The chain is encoded by TRBV5-1 joined to TRBJ2-7; the D gene is perhaps TRBD1 or TRBD2, each of them matching over 5 bases. The specimen was CD4+ or CD8+ T cells sorted from blood, collected in a trial of the OX40 agonist ivuxolimab. This clonotype was sampled from an adult with an advanced solid tumor such as melanoma, head and neck, liver or kidney cancer. In nucleotides, the sequence is TGCGCCAGCAGCCGGGGACCCACGGGCACCTACGAGCAGTACTTC. Protein translation: CASSRGPTGTYEQYF.